The 16 T cell receptor beta chains reported below all come from one sample, sequenced in a study of post-analysis software for immune sequencing data. General study findings and limits: Patients showed TRBV5-6, TRBV5-1 and TRBV20-1 among a few TRBV segments more frequent than in controls.

TCR beta cDNA libraries had unique molecular identifiers. TCRdb re-called the PCR reads through MiXCR, storing one row per CDR3 protein. The data contain roughly 730,000 distinct CDR3 sequences, less than 35% of them seen just once; the ten biggest clones take up around 0.55%. Antigens for these TCRs are unknown. Material for sequencing was blood. The receptors here all came from a girl under 18 with multiple sclerosis.

This rearrangement joins TRBV4-1 to TRBJ1-1, with 11 bases lining up with TRBD1. The CDR3 runs 19 residues. Trimming cost V 1 base and J 0 bases; bases outside gene matches: 10. Germline V CDR1 and CDR2: MGHRA, YSYEKL. In nucleotides, the CDR3 is TGCGCCAGCAGCCAAGGGGGTGGGGACAGGGGGTTTGTGAACACTGAAGCTTTCTTT. It translates to CASSQGGGDRGFVNTEAFF.

This chain uses TRBV5-1 with TRBJ1-2, with D hard to call. Germline V lookup: CDR1 SGHRS, CDR2 YFSETQ. The CDR3 totals 14 residues. Trimming left V 0 bases short and J 5 bases short, with 11 bases between. CDR3 nucleotide sequence: TGCGCCAGCAGCTTGGAACCAGGACGATATGGCTACACCTTC. It encodes CASSLEPGRYGYTF. The full variable domain, with the rest looked up from reference TRBV5-1 and TRBJ1-2, is KAGVTQTPRYLIKTRGQQVTLSCSPISGHRSVSWYQQTPGQGLQFLFEYFSETQRNKGNFPGRFSGRQFSNSRSEMNVSTLELGDSALYLCASSLEPGRYGYTFGSGTRLTVV.

This clonotype was counted between two and nine times. CDR3 loop: CASTIRAKLAGVRQETQYF. CDR3 coding DNA: TGTGCCAGCACCATACGTGCGAAACTAGCGGGAGTGAGGCAAGAGACCCAGTACTTC. The chain employs TRBV6-2 or TRBV6-3 and TRBJ2-5; 11 bases agree with TRBD2. The CDR3 contains 19 residues. The ends lost 7 bases at V and 2 bases at J; junction bases unmatched: 18. Germline V gene sequence: CDR1 MNHEY, CDR2 SVGEGT.

The V and J genes are TRBV27 and TRBJ1-4; a weak D match, TRBD1 (6 bases). Trimming took off 2 bases at V and 7 bases at J, with 11 bases between the two ends. Germline V lookup: CDR1 MNHEY, CDR2 SMNVEV (reference sequence). The CDR3 loop spans 14 amino acids. This CDR3 reads CASSLPGGGEKLFF. CDR3 in DNA: TGTGCCAGCAGTTTACCCGGAGGGGGTGAAAAACTGTTTTTT.

This clonotype appeared a single time. The chain has TRBV12-3 or TRBV12-4 and TRBJ2-7, with a possible D match to TRBD2 (5 bases). Trimming cost V 4 bases and J 4 bases, with 14 bases left between them. The CDR3 consists of 14 residues. The CDR3 region is CASSSSPGRYEQYF. CDR3 sequence (DNA): TGTGCCAGCAGTTCCTCCCCGGGAAGATACGAGCAGTACTTC.

This clonotype was observed at least ten times. The rearrangement uses TRBV10-3 and TRBJ2-5, with 7 bases identical to TRBD1. V gave up 3 bases and J gave up 5 bases; unmatched junction bases: 9. Germline CDR1 reads ENHRY; CDR2 reads SYGVKD. The CDR3 has 15 amino acids. The CDR3 region has the DNA TGTGCCATCAGTGAAGGGGGCGCGTCAATCGAGACCCAGTACTTC. Protein: CAISEGGASIETQYF.

The CDR3 DNA is TGTGCCAGCAGCCGGACCGTTGCAACTAATGAAAAACTGTTTTTT. Amino acid sequence: CASSRTVATNEKLFF. The chain combines TRBV7-2 with TRBJ1-4, with D unclear. V dropped 5 bases and J dropped 0 bases, with 10 bases sitting between them. The V gene's germline CDR1 is SGHTA and CDR2 FQGNSA. The CDR3 runs 15 residues.

The rearrangement joins TRBV28 to TRBJ2-3; the D gene is possibly TRBD1 (5 bases). V was clipped by 6 bases and J by 1 base, with 11 bases between them. Germline V CDR1 and CDR2: MDHEN, SYDVKM. The CDR3 length is 14 residues. In DNA, the CDR3 is TGTGCCAGCAGGGCAGGGTTTGGCACAGATACGCAGTATTTT. Residues: CASRAGFGTDTQYF.

The chain links TRBV9 to TRBJ1-2, with D possibly matching TRBD1 (6 bases). This CDR3 comprises 14 residues. Trimming pared 1 base from V and 2 bases from J, leaving 9 bases between. Germline values: CDR1 SGDLS, CDR2 YYNGEE. As DNA, the CDR3 is TGTGCCAGCAGCGTATATGGACAGAACTATGGCTACACCTTC. Protein: CASSVYGQNYGYTF.

This sequence joins TRBV6-5 and TRBJ1-1, with 10 bases identical to TRBD1. The CDR3 is 14 residues long. The V gene's germline CDR1 is MNHEY and CDR2 SVGAGI. V lost 2 bases, J lost 6 bases, and 3 bases stayed unmatched. CDR3 loop: CASSYQGQGPEAFF. DNA of the CDR3: TGTGCCAGCAGTTACCAGGGACAGGGGCCTGAAGCTTTCTTT.

A remark on this clonotype: An end of the junction does not agree with germline; a read error may underlie this. V gene TRBV7-9 combines with J gene TRBJ1-2; 7 bases line up with TRBD1. In germline, CDR1 is SEHNR, CDR2 FQNEAQ (reference sequence). The CDR3 covers 15 residues. The CDR3 here is CASSLPTGRDYGYTF. DNA of the CDR3: TGTGCCAGTAGCTTACCGACAGGGAGAGACTATGGCTACACCTTC.

Remarks on this clonotype: This may be a read error: a much more frequent sequence differs by one nucleotide. The rearrangement uses TRBV12-3 or TRBV12-4 and TRBJ2-3; D assignment may be TRBD1 or TRBD2 (5 bases each). The length of the CDR3 is 15 residues. CDR3 bases: TGTGCCAACAGTTTTTCCGGGGACAGCACAGATACGCAGTATTTT. Its protein is CANSFSGDSTDTQYF.

This clonotype turned up a few times. The genes are TRBV29-1 and TRBJ1-1; D is perhaps TRBD1 (6 bases). In germline, CDR1 is SQVTM, CDR2 ANQGSEA. There are 18 residues in the CDR3. The ends were cut back, 7 bases at V and 0 bases at J, with 27 bases in the middle. For the CDR3, the DNA is TGCAGCGGGGAAGCTCGGGGGCTCGGGGCAGCCATGAACACTGAAGCTTTCTTT. This codes for CSGEARGLGAAMNTEAFF.

This clonotype was counted ten times or more. This rearrangement joins TRBV6-6 to TRBJ1-2; a possible D gene is TRBD1 (5 bases). From germline, CDR1 is MNHNY and CDR2 SVGAGI (reference sequence). V gave up 6 bases and J gave up 4 bases, with 18 bases separating them. The CDR3 is 15 residues long. In DNA, the CDR3 is TGTGCCAGCAGCATCCTAACGCCGACAGTCTATGGCTACACCTTC. Its protein product is CASSILTPTVYGYTF.

The chain links TRBV4-3 to TRBJ2-5; maybe TRBD2 (6 bases). The CDR3 runs 15 residues. V dropped 2 bases and J dropped 3 bases, with 13 bases sitting between them. Germline assignment: CDR1 LGHNA and CDR2 YSLEER. CDR3 in DNA: TGCGCCAGCAGCCAAAACCATGGCGGGGAAGAGACCCAGTACTTC. Amino acid sequence: CASSQNHGGEETQYF.

This clonotype came up a few times. This chain connects TRBV29-1 to TRBJ2-4; 10 nucleotides agree with TRBD2. Germline V gives CDR1 SQVTM, CDR2 ANQGSEA. V trimming: 3 bases; J trimming: 0 bases; junction bases outside the gene matches: 8. The CDR3 is 17 amino acids. The CDR3 nucleotides read TGCAGCGTTGAGAAGAGGGCTAGCGGGGGAGCCAAAAACATTCAGTACTTC. It codes for CSVEKRASGGAKNIQYF.